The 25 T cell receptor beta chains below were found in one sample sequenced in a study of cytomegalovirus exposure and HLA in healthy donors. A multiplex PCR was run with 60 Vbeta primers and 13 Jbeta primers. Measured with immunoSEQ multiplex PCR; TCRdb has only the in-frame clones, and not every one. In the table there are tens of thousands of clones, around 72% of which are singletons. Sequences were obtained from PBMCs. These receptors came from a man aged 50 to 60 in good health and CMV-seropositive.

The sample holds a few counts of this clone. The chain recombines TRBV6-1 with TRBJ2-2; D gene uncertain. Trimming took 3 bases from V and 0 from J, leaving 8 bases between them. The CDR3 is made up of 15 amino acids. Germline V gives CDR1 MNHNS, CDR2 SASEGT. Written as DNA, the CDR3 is TGTGCCAGCAGTGACGGTGCTACGAACACCGGGGAGCTGTTTTTT. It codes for CASSDGATNTGELFF.

CDR3 nucleotides: TGTGCCAGCAGCCATCCTACAGGACAGCCAAACACTGAAGCTTTCTTT. Protein product: CASSHPTGQPNTEAFF. This chain joins TRBV4-2 and TRBJ1-1, with D possibly being TRBD1 (6 bases). The V end was cut by 3 bases, the J end by 2 bases, with 16 bases between. Germline V gene lookup returns CDR1 LGHNA and CDR2 YNFKEQ. This CDR3 is built from 16 residues.

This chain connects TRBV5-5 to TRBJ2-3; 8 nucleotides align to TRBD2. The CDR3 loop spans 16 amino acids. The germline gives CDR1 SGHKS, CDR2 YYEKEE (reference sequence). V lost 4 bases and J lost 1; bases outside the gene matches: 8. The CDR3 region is CASSAKLAEGTDTQYF. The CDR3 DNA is TGTGCCAGCAGCGCGAAACTAGCGGAGGGCACAGATACGCAGTATTTT. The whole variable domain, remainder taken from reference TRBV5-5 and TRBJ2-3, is DAGVTQSPTHLIKTRGQQVTLRCSPISGHKSVSWYQQVLGQGPQFIFQYYEKEERGRGNFPDRFSARQFPNYSSELNVNALLLGDSALYLCASSAKLAEGTDTQYFGPGTRLTVL.

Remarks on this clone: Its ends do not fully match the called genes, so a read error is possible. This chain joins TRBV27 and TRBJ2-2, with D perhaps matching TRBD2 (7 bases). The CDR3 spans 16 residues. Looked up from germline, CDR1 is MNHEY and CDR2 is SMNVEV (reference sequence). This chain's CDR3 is CTSRSVAGAKTGELFF. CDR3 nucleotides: TGTACCAGCAGATCGGTCGCGGGGGCGAAGACCGGGGAGCTGTTTTTT.

The CDR3 DNA reads TGTGCCAGCAGCCAAGGCGACAGGGGGGATAATGAAAAACTGTTTTTT. Its translation: CASSQGDRGDNEKLFF. This rearrangement joins TRBV4-2 to TRBJ1-4, with 9 bases lining up with TRBD1. Looked up from germline, CDR1 is LGHNA and CDR2 is YNFKEQ. The V segment lost 1 base and the J segment 4 bases; nucleotides outside the gene matches: 4. This CDR3 comprises 16 residues.

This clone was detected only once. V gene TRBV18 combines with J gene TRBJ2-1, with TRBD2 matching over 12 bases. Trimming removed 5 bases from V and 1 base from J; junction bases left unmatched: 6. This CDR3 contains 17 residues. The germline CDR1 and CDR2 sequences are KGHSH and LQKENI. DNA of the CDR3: TGTGCCAGCTCAGGGAGACTAGCGGGAGAGTCCTACAATGAGCAGTTCTTC. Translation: CASSGRLAGESYNEQFF.

In nucleotides, the CDR3 is TGTGCCAGCAGTTTAGCCGGGACTAGCGAAAGCACAGATACGCAGTATTTT. Translated, it gives CASSLAGTSESTDTQYF. This chain links TRBV28 with TRBJ2-3; 10 bases map to TRBD2. The CDR3 loop spans 17 amino acids. Germline values: CDR1 MDHEN, CDR2 SYDVKM. V lost 2 bases and J lost 0; bases outside the gene matches: 5.

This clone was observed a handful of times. CDR3 nucleotide sequence: TGCGCCAGCAGCTCCGACTCATATGGCTACACCTTC. Translated: CASSSDSYGYTF. The gene calls are TRBV5-1 and TRBJ1-2; D ambiguous. The V and J ends lost 3 bases and 5 bases respectively, with 8 bases between them. CDR1 and CDR2 from the germline V gene are SGHRS and YFSETQ. The CDR3 sequence is 12 residues long. Using reference TRBV5-1 and TRBJ1-2 for the parts outside the CDR3, the full variable domain is KAGVTQTPRYLIKTRGQQVTLSCSPISGHRSVSWYQQTPGQGLQFLFEYFSETQRNKGNFPGRFSGRQFSNSRSEMNVSTLELGDSALYLCASSSDSYGYTFGSGTRLTVV.

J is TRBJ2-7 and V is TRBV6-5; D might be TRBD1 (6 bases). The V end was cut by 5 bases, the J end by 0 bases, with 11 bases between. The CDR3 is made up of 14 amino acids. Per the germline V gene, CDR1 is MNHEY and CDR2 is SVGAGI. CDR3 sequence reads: CASSKNRDSYEQYF. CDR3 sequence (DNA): TGTGCCAGCAGTAAGAACAGGGACTCCTACGAGCAGTACTTC.

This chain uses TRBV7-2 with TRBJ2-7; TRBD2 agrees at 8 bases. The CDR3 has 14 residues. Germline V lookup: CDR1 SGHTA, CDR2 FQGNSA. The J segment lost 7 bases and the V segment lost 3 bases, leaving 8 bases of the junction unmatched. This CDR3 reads CASSFRGGLGEQYF. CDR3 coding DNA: TGTGCCAGCAGCTTTCGGGGGGGCCTAGGGGAGCAGTACTTC.

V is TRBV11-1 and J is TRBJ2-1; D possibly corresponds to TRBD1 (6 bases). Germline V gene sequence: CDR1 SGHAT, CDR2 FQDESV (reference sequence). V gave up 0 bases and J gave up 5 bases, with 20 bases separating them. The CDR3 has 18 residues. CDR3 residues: CASSLARSRAGAHNEQFF. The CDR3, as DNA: TGTGCCAGCAGCTTAGCGCGCTCTCGCGCAGGGGCTCACAATGAGCAGTTCTTC.

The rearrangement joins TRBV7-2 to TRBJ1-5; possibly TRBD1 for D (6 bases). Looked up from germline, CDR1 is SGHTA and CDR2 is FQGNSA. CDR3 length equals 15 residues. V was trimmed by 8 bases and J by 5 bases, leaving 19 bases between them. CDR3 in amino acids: CASGPRGGGDQPQHF. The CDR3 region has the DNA TGTGCCAGCGGACCACGGGGTGGGGGCGATCAGCCCCAGCATTTT.

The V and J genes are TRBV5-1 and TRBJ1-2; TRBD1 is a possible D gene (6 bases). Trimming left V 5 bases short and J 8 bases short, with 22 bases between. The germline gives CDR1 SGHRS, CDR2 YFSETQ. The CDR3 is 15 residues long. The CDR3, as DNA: TGCGCCAGCAGGGTGGTTATAACTCAGGGGTTCGGCTACACCTTC. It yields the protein CASRVVITQGFGYTF.

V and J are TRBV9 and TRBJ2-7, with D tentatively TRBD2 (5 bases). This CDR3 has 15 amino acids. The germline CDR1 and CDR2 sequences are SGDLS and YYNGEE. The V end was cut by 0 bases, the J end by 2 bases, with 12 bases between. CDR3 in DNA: TGTGCCAGCAGCGTAGCTCCGGACTCCGCCTACGAGCAGTACTTC. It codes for CASSVAPDSAYEQYF. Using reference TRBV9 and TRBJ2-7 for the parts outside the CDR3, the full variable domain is DSGVTQTPKHLITATGQRVTLRCSPRSGDLSVYWYQQSLDQGLQFLIQYYNGEERAKGNILERFSAQQFPDLHSELNLSSLELGDSALYFCASSVAPDSAYEQYFGPGTRLTVT.

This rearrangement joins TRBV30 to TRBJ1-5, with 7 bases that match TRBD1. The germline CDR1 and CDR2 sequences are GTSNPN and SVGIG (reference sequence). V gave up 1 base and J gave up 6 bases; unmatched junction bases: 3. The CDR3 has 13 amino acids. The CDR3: CAWSGQGVQPQHF. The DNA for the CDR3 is TGTGCCTGGAGTGGACAGGGAGTTCAGCCCCAGCATTTT.

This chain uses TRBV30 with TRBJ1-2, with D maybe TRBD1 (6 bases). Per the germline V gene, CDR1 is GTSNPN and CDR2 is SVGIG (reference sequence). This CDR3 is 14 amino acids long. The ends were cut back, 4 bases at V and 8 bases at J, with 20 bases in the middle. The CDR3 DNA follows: TGTGCCTGGAAAATGGGACAAACGTTAGTCGGCTACACCTTC. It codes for CAWKMGQTLVGYTF.

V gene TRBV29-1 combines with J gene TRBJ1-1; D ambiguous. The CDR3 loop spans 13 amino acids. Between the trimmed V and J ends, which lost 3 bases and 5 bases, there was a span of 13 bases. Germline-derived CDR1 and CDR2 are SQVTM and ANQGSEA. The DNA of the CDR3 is TGCAGCGTTGAGGAGTCCCCGGAGACTGAAGCTTTCTTT. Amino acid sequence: CSVEESPETEAFF. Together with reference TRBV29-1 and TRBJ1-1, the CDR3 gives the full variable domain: SAVISQKPSRDICQRGTSLTIQCQVDSQVTMMFWYRQQPGQSLTLIATANQGSEATYESGFVIDKFPISRPNLTFSTLTVSNMSPEDSSIYLCSVEESPETEAFFGQGTRLTVV.

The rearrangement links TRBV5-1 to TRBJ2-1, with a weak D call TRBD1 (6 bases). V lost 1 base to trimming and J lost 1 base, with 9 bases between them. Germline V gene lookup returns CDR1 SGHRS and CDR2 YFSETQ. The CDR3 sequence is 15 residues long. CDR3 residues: CASSLSGASYNEQFF. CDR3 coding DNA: TGCGCCAGCAGCTTGTCAGGGGCTTCCTACAATGAGCAGTTCTTC.

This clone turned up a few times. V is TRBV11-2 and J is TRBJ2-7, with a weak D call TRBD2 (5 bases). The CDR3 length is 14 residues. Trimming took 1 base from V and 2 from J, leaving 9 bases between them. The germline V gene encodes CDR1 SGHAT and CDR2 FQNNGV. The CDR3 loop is CASSLVRGTYEQYF. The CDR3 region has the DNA TGTGCCAGCAGCTTAGTGAGAGGGACCTACGAGCAGTACTTC.

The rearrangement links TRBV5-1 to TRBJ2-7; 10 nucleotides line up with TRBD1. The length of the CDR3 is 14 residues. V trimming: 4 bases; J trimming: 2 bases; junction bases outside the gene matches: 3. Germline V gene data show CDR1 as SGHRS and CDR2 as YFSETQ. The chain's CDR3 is CASSTGTGAYEQYF. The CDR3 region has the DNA TGCGCCAGCAGCACCGGGACAGGGGCCTACGAGCAGTACTTC.

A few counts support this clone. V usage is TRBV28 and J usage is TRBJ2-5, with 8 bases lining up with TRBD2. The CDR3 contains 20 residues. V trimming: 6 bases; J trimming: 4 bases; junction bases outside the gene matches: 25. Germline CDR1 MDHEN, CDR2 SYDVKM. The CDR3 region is CASSPNRKISGVIRRETQYF. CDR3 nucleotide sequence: TGTGCCAGCAGCCCGAATCGCAAAATTAGCGGGGTGATAAGGAGAGAGACCCAGTACTTC.

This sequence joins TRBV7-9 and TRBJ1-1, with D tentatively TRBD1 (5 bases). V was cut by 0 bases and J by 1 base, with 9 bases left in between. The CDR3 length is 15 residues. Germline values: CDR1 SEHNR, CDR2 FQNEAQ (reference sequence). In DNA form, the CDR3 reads TGTGCCAGCAGCTTAGCGGCAGGGCCGAACACTGAAGCTTTCTTT. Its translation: CASSLAAGPNTEAFF.

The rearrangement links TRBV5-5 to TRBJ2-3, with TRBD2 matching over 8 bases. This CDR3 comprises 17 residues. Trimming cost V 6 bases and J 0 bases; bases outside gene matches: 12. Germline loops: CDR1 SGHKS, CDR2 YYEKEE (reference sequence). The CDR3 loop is CASTSQAGGTSTDTQYF. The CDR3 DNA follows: TGTGCCAGCACCTCCCAGGCGGGAGGCACTAGCACAGATACGCAGTATTTT.

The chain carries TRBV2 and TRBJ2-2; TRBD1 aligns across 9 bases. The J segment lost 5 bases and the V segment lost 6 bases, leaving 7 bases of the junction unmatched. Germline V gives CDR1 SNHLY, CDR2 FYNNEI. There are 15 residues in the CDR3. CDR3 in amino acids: CASRTGQGGTGELFF. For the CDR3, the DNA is TGTGCCAGCAGGACGGGACAGGGAGGAACCGGGGAGCTGTTTTTT.

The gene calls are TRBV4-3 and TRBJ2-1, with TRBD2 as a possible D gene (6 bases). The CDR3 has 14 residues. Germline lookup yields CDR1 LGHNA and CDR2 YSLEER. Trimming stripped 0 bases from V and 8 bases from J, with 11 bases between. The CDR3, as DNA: TGCGCCAGCAGCCAAGATGTCGGGAGTTATGAGCAGTTCTTC. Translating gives CASSQDVGSYEQFF.